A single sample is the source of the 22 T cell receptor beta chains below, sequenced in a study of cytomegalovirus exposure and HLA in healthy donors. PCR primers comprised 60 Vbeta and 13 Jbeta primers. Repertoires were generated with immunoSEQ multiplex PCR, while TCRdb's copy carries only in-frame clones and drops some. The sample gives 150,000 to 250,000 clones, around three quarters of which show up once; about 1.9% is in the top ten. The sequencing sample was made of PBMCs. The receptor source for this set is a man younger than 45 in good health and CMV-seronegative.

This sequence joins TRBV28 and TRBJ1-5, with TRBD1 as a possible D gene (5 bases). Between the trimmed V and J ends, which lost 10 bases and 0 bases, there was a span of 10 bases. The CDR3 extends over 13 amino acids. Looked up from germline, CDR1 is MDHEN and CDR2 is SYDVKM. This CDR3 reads CATAGYSNQPQHF. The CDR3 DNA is TGTGCCACCGCAGGGTATAGCAATCAGCCCCAGCATTTT.

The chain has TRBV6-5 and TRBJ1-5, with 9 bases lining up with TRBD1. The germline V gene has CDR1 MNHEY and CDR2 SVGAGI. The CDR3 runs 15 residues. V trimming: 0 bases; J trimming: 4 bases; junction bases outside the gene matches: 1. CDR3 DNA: TGTGCCAGCAGTTACTCGACAGGGGGGAATCAGCCCCAGCATTTT. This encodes CASSYSTGGNQPQHF.

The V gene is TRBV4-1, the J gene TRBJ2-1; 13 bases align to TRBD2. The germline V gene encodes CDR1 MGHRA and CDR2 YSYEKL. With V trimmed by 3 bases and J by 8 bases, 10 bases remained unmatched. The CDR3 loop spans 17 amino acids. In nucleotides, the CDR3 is TGCGCCAGCAGCCATCCGGGGACTAGCGGGATAGGGTATGAGCAGTTCTTC. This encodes CASSHPGTSGIGYEQFF.

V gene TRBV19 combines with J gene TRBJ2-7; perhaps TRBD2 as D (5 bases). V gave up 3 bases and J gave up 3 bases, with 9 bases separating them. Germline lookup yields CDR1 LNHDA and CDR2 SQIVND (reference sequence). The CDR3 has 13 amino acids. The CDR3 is CASSIFRDYEQYF. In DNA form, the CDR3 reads TGTGCCAGTAGTATCTTCCGGGACTACGAGCAGTACTTC.

The chain's CDR3 is CASSVGLAGVPTGELFF. The CDR3 coding sequence is TGTGCCAGCAGCGTAGGACTAGCGGGAGTCCCCACCGGGGAGCTGTTTTTT. The genes are TRBV9 and TRBJ2-2; 12 bases are a match to TRBD2. The CDR3 extends over 17 amino acids. Looked up from germline, CDR1 is SGDLS and CDR2 is YYNGEE. V was pared by 0 bases and J by 4 bases, with 4 bases of the junction left unmatched.

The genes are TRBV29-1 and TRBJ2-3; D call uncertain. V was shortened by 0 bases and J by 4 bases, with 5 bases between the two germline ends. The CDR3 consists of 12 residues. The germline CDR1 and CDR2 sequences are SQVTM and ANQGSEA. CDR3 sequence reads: CSVEEAADTQYF. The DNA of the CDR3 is TGCAGCGTTGAAGAGGCGGCAGATACGCAGTATTTT.

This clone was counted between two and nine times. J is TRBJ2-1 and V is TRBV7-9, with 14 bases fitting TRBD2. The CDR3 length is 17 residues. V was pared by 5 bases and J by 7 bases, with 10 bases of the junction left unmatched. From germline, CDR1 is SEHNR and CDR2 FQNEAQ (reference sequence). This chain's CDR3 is CASSDMKGLAGVNEQFF. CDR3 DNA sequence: TGTGCCAGCAGCGACATGAAGGGACTAGCGGGAGTGAATGAGCAGTTCTTC.

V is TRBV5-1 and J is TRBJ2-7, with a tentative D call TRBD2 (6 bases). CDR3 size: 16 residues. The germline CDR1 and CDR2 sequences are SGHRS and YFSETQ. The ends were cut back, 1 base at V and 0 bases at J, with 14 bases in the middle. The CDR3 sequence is CASSLFPGVTSYEQYF. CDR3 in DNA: TGCGCCAGCAGCTTGTTCCCGGGAGTCACCTCCTACGAGCAGTACTTC.

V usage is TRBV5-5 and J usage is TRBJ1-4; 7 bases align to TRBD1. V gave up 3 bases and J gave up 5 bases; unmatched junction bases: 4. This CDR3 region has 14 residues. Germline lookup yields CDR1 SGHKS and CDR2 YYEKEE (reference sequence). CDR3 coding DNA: TGTGCCAGCAGCTCGACAGGGAACAATGAAAAACTGTTTTTT. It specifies CASSSTGNNEKLFF.

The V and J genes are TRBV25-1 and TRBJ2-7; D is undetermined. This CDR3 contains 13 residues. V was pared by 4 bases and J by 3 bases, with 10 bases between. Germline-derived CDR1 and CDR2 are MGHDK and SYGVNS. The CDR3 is CASSAPLFYEQYF. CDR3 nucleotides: TGTGCCAGCAGTGCTCCTCTGTTCTACGAGCAGTACTTC.

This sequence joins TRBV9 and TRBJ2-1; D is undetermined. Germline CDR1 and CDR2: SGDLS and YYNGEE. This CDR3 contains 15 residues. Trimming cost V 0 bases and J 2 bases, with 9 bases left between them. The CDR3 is CASSVDGDPYNEQFF. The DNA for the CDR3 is TGTGCCAGCAGCGTAGATGGAGATCCCTACAATGAGCAGTTCTTC.

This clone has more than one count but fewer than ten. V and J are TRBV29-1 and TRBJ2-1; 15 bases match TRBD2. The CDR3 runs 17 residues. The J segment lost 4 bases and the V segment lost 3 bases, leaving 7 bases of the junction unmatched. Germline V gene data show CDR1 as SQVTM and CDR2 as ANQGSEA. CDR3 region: CSVEGLAGGLPYNEQFF. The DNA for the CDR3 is TGCAGCGTTGAGGGACTAGCGGGAGGCCTGCCGTACAATGAGCAGTTCTTC.

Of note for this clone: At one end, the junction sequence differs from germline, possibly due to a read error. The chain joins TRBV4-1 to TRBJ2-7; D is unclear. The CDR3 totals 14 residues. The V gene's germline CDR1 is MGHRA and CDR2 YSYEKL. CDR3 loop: CASSQKTPSYEQHF. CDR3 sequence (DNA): TGCGCCAGCAGCCAAAAGACTCCCTCCTACGAGCAGCACTTC.

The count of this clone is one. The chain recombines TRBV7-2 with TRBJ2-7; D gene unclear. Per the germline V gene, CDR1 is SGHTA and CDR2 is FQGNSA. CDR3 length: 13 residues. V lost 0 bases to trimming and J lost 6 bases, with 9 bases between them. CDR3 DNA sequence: TGTGCCAGCAGCTTAGCGGCCTCTTTCGAGCAGTACTTC. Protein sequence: CASSLAASFEQYF.

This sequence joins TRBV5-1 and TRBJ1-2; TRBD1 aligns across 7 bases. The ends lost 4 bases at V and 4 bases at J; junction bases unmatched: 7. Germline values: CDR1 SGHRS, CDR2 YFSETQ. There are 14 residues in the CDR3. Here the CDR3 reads CASSLMTGPYGYTF. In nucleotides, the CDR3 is TGCGCCAGCAGCCTGATGACAGGGCCCTATGGCTACACCTTC.

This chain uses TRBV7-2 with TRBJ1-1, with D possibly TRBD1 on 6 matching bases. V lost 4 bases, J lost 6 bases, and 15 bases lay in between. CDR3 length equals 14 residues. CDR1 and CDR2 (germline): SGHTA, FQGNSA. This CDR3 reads CASSSDRSRAEAFF. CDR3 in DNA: TGTGCCAGCAGCTCGGACAGATCCAGGGCTGAAGCTTTCTTT.

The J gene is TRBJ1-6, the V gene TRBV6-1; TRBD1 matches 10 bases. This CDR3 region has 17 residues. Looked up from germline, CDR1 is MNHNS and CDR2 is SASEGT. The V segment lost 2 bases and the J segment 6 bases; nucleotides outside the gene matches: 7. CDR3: CASSEPSGTGANSPLHF. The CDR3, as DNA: TGTGCCAGCAGTGAACCCTCCGGGACAGGGGCTAATTCACCCCTCCACTTT.

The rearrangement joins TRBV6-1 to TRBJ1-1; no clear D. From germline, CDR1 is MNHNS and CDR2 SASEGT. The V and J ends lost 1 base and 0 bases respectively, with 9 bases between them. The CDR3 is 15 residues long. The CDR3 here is CASSEDWRMNTEAFF. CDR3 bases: TGTGCCAGCAGTGAAGATTGGCGGATGAACACTGAAGCTTTCTTT.

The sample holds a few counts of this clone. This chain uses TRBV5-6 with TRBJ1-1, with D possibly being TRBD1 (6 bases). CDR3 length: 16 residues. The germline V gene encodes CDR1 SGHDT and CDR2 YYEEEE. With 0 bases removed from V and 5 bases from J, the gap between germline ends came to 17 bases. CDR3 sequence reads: CASSLGRRGLRTEAFF. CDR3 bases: TGTGCCAGCAGCTTGGGGCGGCGGGGGCTGAGGACTGAAGCTTTCTTT.

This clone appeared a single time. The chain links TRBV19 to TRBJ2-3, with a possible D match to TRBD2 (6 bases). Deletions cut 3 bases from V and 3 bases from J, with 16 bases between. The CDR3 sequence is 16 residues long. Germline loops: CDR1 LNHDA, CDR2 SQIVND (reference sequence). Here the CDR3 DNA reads TGTGCCAGTAGTATCGGTAGCGGCCTCGTTACAGATACGCAGTATTTT. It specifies CASSIGSGLVTDTQYF.

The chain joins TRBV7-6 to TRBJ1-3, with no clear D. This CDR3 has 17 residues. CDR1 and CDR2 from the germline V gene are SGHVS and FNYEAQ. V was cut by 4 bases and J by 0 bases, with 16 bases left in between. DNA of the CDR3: TGTGCCAGCAGCTCGCCTCTCGGGATGATCTCTGGAAACACCATATATTTT. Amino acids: CASSSPLGMISGNTIYF. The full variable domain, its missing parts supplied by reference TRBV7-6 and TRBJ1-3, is GAGVSQSPRYKVTKRGQDVALRCDPISGHVSLYWYRQALGQGPEFLTYFNYEAQQDKSGLPNDRFSAERPEGSISTLTIQRTEQRDSAMYRCASSSPLGMISGNTIYFGEGSWLTVV.

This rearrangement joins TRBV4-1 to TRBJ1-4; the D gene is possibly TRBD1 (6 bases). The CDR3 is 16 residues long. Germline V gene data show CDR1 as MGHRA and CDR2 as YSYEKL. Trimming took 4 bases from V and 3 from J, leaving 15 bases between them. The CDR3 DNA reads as TGCGCCAGCAGCCGAGAGGGGGGAGGTTCTAATGAAAAACTGTTTTTT. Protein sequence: CASSREGGGSNEKLFF.